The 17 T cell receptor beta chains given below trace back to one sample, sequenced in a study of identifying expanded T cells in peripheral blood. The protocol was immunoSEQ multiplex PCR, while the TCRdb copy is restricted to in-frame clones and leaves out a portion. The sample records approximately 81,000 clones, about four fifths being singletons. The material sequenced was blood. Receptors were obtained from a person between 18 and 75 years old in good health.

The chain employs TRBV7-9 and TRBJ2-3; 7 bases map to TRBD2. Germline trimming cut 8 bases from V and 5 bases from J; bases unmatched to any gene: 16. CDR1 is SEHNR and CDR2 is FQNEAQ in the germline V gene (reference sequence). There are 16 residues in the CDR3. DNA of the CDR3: TGTGCCAGCTGGGAACCCCAGGGAGGCGGGGGAGATACGCAGTATTTT. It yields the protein CASWEPQGGGGDTQYF.

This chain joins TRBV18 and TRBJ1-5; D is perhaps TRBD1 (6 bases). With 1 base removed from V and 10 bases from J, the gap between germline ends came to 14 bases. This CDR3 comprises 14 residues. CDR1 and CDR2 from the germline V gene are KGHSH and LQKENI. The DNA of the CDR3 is TGTGCCAGCTCACCACAACAGGGTGGTCAACCCCAGCATTTT. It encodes CASSPQQGGQPQHF.

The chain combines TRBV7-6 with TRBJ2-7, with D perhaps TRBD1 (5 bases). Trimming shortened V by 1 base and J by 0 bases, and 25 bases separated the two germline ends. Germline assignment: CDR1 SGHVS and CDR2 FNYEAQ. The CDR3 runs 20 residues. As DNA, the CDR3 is TGTGCCAGCAGCTTAGAGCTCGAGACAGACATTCTCCTACGCTCCTACGAGCAGTACTTC. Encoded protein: CASSLELETDILLRSYEQYF.

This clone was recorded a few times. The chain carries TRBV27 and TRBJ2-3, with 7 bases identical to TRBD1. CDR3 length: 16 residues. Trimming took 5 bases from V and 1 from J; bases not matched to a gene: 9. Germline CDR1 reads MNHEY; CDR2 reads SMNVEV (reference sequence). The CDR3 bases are TGTGCCAGCAGTCGGATTCCGGGACAGCGCACAGATACGCAGTATTTT. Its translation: CASSRIPGQRTDTQYF.

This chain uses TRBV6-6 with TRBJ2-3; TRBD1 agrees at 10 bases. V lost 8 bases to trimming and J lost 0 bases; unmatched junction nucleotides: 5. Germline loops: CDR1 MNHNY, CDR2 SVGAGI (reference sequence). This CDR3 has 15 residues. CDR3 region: CASLRDRGSTDTQYF. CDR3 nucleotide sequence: TGTGCCAGCTTACGGGACAGGGGAAGCACAGATACGCAGTATTTT.

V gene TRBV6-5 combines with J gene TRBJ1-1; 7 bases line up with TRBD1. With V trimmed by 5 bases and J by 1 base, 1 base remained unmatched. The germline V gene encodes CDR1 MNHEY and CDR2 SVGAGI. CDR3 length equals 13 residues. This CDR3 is CASSGTANTEAFF. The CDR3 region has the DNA TGTGCCAGCAGTGGGACAGCGAACACTGAAGCTTTCTTT.

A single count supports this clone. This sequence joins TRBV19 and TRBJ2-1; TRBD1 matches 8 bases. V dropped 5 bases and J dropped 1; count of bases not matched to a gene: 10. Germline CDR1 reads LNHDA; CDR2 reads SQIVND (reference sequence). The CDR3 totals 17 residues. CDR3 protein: CASSLGVDRESYNEQFF. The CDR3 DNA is TGTGCCAGTAGTCTGGGGGTGGACAGGGAATCCTACAATGAGCAGTTCTTC.

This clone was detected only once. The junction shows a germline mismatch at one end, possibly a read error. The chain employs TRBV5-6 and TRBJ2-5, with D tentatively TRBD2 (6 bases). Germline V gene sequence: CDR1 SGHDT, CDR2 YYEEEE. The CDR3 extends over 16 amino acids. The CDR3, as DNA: TGTGCCAGCACCTTGGGTGGAGCGGGCGGTCGCGGGACCCAGTACTTC. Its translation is CASTLGGAGGRGTQYF.

CDR3 in amino acids: CASSLGSPMGEQYF. The CDR3 coding sequence is TGTGCCAGCAGCTTGGGTTCCCCCATGGGCGAGCAGTACTTC. The V call is TRBV7-9, the J call TRBJ2-7; D remains ambiguous. There are 14 residues in the CDR3. V was shortened by 3 bases and J by 6 bases, with 15 bases between the two germline ends. The germline V gene encodes CDR1 SEHNR and CDR2 FQNEAQ (reference sequence).

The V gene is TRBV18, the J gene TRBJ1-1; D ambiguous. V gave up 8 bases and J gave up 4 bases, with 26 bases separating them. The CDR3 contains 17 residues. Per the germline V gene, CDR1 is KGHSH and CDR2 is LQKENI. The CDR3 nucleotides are TGTGCCAGCCAATCAGAAGAACCAGATGATGCTGGCACTGAAGCTTTCTTT. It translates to CASQSEEPDDAGTEAFF.

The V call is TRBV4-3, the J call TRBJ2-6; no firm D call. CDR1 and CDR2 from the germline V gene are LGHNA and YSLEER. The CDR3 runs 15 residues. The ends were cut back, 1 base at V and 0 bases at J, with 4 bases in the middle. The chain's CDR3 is CASSQVNSGANVLTF. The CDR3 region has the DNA TGCGCCAGCAGCCAAGTCAACTCTGGGGCCAACGTCCTGACTTTC.

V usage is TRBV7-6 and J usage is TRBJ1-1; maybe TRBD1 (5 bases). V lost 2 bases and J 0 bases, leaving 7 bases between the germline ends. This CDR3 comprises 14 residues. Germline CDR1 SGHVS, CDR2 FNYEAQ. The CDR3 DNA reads TGTGCCAGCAGCTTAAGGGGTCTGAACACTGAAGCTTTCTTT. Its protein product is CASSLRGLNTEAFF.

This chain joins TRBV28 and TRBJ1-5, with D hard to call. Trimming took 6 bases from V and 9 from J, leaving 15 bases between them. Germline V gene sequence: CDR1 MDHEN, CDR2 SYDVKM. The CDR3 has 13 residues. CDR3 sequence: CASRPVFGGPQHF. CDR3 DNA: TGTGCCAGCAGGCCCGTCTTTGGCGGGCCCCAGCATTTT.

The CDR3 DNA is TGTGCCAGTAGTAAAGTGCCCGGAGGATCCTCTGAAGCTTTCTTT. Translated: CASSKVPGGSSEAFF. The rearrangement uses TRBV19 and TRBJ1-1; D ambiguous. Germline CDR1 reads LNHDA; CDR2 reads SQIVND (reference sequence). Trimming pared 4 bases from V and 6 bases from J, leaving 18 bases between. The CDR3 consists of 15 residues.

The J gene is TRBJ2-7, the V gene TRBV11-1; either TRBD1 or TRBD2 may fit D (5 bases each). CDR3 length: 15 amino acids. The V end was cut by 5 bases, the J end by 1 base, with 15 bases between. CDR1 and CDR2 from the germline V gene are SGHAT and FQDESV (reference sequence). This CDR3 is CASSPLGGPSYEQYF. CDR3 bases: TGTGCCAGCAGCCCCCTTGGGGGACCGTCCTACGAGCAGTACTTC.

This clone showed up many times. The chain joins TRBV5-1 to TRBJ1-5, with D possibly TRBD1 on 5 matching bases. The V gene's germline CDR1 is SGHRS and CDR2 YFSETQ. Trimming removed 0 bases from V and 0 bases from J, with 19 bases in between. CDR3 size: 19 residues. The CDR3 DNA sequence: TGCGCCAGCAGCTTGGTTTGGTTTCGACAGTCTTATAGCAATCAGCCCCAGCATTTT. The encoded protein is CASSLVWFRQSYSNQPQHF.

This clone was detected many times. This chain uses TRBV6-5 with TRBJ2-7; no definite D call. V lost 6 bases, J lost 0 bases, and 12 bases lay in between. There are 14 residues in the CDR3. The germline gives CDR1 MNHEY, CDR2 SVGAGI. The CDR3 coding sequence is TGTGCCAGCAGCCCCTTGAGGAGCTCCTACGAGCAGTACTTC. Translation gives CASSPLRSSYEQYF.